Shown below are 10 T cell receptor beta chains from a single sample sequenced in a study of OX40 agonist ivuxolimab in advanced cancers. TCRdb's copy holds only in-frame clones and misses some; the assay was immunoSEQ multiplex PCR. The sample has some 11,000 clones, around 72% seen once. The sequenced sample was CD4+ or CD8+ T cells sorted from blood, obtained in a trial of the OX40 agonist ivuxolimab. The receptors stem from an adult with an advanced solid tumor such as melanoma, head and neck, liver or kidney cancer.

The chain joins TRBV30 to TRBJ2-6; 11 bases align to TRBD2. Germline-derived CDR1 and CDR2 are GTSNPN and SVGIG (reference sequence). CDR3 length equals 17 residues. The V and J ends lost 3 bases and 0 bases, in that order; junction bases with no gene match: 4. CDR3 sequence (DNA): TGTGCCTGGAGCCGGACTAGCGGGCCCTCTGGGGCCAACGTCCTGACTTTC. Translation gives CAWSRTSGPSGANVLTF.

The J gene is TRBJ2-3, the V gene TRBV6-6; D ambiguous. V was clipped by 2 bases and J by 5 bases, with 8 bases between them. The germline V gene has CDR1 MNHNY and CDR2 SVGAGI (reference sequence). The CDR3 is 13 residues long. As DNA, the CDR3 is TGTGCCAGCAGTTACGGTGATGGAGATACGCAGTATTTT. It yields the protein CASSYGDGDTQYF.

The J gene is TRBJ1-2, the V gene TRBV6-7; 8 positions match TRBD1. TRBV6-7 is an open reading frame whose function is uncertain. V shed 5 bases and J 3 bases; nucleotides not matched to a gene: 11. There are 16 residues in the CDR3. CDR3 DNA sequence: TGTGCCAGCAGTCCCGTCAGTGGGACAGGCCACTATGGCTACACCTTC. Translating it yields CASSPVSGTGHYGYTF.

V is TRBV11-1 and J is TRBJ1-2, with 9 nucleotides matching TRBD1. There are 16 residues in the CDR3. Germline lookup yields CDR1 SGHAT and CDR2 FQDESV (reference sequence). The V gene end was trimmed by 5 bases and the J gene end by 1 base; junction bases not matched to a gene: 8. The CDR3: CASSPGTGLFNYGYTF. As DNA, the CDR3 is TGTGCCAGCAGCCCCGGGACAGGGCTCTTTAACTATGGCTACACCTTC.

The J gene is TRBJ2-5, the V gene TRBV6-1, with a possible D match to TRBD2 (6 bases). The V gene lost 1 base and the J gene lost 5 bases, with 14 bases spanning the gap. The CDR3 spans 15 residues. Germline V CDR1 and CDR2: MNHNS, SASEGT. DNA for the CDR3: TGTGCCAGCAGTGAAGTGAGTGGGGAGGTGGAGACCCAGTACTTC. The encoded protein is CASSEVSGEVETQYF.

The CDR3 here is CASRLAAGAHEQFF. For the CDR3, the DNA is TGTGCCAGCAGGCTCGCAGCGGGGGCCCATGAGCAGTTCTTC. The chain uses TRBV2 and TRBJ2-1, with 8 bases aligning to TRBD2. Germline V gives CDR1 SNHLY, CDR2 FYNNEI. V shed 6 bases and J 8 bases; nucleotides not matched to a gene: 9. CDR3 length: 14 amino acids.

V is TRBV5-1 and J is TRBJ1-1; maybe TRBD1 (6 bases). There are 14 residues in the CDR3. Germline loops: CDR1 SGHRS, CDR2 YFSETQ. V was pared by 4 bases and J by 5 bases, with 15 bases between. CDR3 in amino acids: CASSTDGGHTEAFF. The CDR3 bases are TGCGCCAGCAGCACAGACGGGGGACATACTGAAGCTTTCTTT.

The V and J genes are TRBV5-4 and TRBJ2-4; D is perhaps TRBD2 (5 bases). V was shortened by 6 bases and J by 2 bases, with 18 bases between the two germline ends. Looked up from germline, CDR1 is SGHNT and CDR2 is YYREEE (reference sequence). The CDR3 runs 16 residues. The CDR3 spells CASTTPEGATKNIQYF. The CDR3 bases are TGTGCCAGCACCACTCCCGAGGGCGCGACCAAAAACATTCAGTACTTC. The full variable domain, completed using reference TRBV5-4 and TRBJ2-4, is ETGVTQSPTHLIKTRGQQVTLRCSSQSGHNTVSWYQQALGQGPQFIFQYYREEENGRGNFPPRFSGLQFPNYSSELNVNALELDDSALYLCASTTPEGATKNIQYFGAGTRLSVL.

This clone showed up just once. One end of the junction fails to match germline, which may point to a read error. The V and J genes are TRBV6-1 and TRBJ2-5; TRBD2 aligns across 7 bases. The CDR3 is 15 amino acids. The V gene's germline CDR1 is MNHNS and CDR2 SASEGT. The CDR3 region is CAGSPLAATQETQYF. In DNA form, the CDR3 reads TGTGCCGGCAGTCCTCTAGCGGCGACGCAAGAGACCCAGTACTTC.

In its sample, this clone was seen a few times. The chain employs TRBV10-2 and TRBJ1-6; no clear D gene. The germline V gene encodes CDR1 WSHSY and CDR2 SAAADI. CDR3 length: 13 residues. V lost 7 bases and J lost 7, with 11 bases in between. CDR3 loop: CASTTTENSPLHF. The CDR3 region has the DNA TGCGCCAGCACCACGACGGAGAATTCACCCCTCCACTTT.